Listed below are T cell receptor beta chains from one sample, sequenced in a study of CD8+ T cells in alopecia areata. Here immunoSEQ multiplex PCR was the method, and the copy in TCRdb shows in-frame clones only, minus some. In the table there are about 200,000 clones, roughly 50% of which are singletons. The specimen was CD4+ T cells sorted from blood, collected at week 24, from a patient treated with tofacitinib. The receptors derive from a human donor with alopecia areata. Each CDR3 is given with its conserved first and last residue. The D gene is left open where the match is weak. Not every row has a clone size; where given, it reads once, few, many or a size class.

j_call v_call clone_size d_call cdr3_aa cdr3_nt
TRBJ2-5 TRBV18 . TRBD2 CASSPGLQKQETQYF TGTGCCAGCTCACCGGGACTACAAAAGCAAGAGACCCAGTACTTC
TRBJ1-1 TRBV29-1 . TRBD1 CSGSQGDTEAFF TGCAGCGGATCGCAGGGGGACACTGAAGCTTTCTTT
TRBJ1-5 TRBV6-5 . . CASSSGNQPQHF TGTGCCAGCAGTTCGGGAAATCAGCCCCAGCATTTT
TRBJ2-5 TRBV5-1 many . CASSVEQGRATQYF TGCGCCAGCAGCGTCGAACAGGGAAGGGCGACCCAGTACTTC
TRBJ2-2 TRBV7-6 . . CASGRQTEPLKGTGELFF TGTGCCAGCGGAAGACAAACCGAACCTCTGAAGGGCACCGGGGAGCTGTTTTTT
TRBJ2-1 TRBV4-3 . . CASSQDRSWGAYEQFF TGCGCCAGCAGCCAAGATCGTAGCTGGGGTGCTTATGAGCAGTTCTTC
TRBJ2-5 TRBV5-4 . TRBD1 CASSLTTGKETQYF TGTGCCAGCAGCTTGACGACAGGGAAAGAGACCCAGTACTTC
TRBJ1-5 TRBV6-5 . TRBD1 CASSLQGGGQPQHF TGTGCCAGCAGCCTACAGGGGGGCGGGCAGCCCCAGCATTTT
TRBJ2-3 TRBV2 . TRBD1 CASTLGQYTQYF TGTGCCAGCACCCTGGGACAGTATACGCAGTATTTT
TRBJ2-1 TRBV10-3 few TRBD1 CAIGGTGGNEQFF TGTGCCATCGGCGGGACAGGGGGAAATGAGCAGTTCTTC
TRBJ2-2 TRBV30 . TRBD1 CAWKQGVNTGELFF TGTGCCTGGAAACAGGGGGTAAACACCGGGGAGCTGTTTTTT
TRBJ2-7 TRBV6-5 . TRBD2 CASSYSRPGGGYEQYF TGTGCCAGCAGTTACTCGCGACCAGGCGGGGGTTACGAGCAGTACTTC
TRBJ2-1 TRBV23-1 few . CASSQGVNEQFF TGCGCCAGCAGTCAGGGGGTCAATGAGCAGTTCTTC
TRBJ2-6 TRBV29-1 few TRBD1 CSVTIRQGAGANVLTF TGCAGCGTAACGATACGACAGGGGGCCGGGGCCAACGTCCTGACTTTC
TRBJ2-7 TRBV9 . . CASSVVAAGRRSQDF TGTGCCAGCAGCGTAGTTGCGGCAGGGAGGCGGTCCCAGGACTTC
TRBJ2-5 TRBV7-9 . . CASSGSAQETQYF TGTGCCAGCAGCGGTAGCGCTCAAGAGACCCAGTACTTC
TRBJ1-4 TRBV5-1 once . CASSSGATNEKLFF TGCGCCAGCAGCTCAGGGGCAACTAATGAAAAACTGTTTTTT
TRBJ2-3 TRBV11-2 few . CASSLARETDTQYF TGTGCCAGCAGCTTAGCCAGGGAGACAGATACGCAGTATTTT
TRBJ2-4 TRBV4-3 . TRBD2 CASSQDRGSGGHIQYF TGCGCCAGCAGCCAAGATCGAGGGAGCGGGGGGCACATTCAGTACTTC
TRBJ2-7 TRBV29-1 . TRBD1 CSVEGGTGDHEQYF TGCAGCGTTGAAGGTGGGACAGGGGACCACGAGCAGTACTTC
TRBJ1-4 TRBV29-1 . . CSVDFDREKLFF TGCAGCGTTGACTTCGACAGGGAAAAACTGTTTTTT
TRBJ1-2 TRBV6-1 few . CASSEANWGLVGYTF TGTGCCAGCAGTGAAGCGAATTGGGGGCTCGTGGGCTACACCTTC
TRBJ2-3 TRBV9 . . CASRGGRNPTDTQYF TGTGCCAGCAGGGGGGGCAGAAACCCCACAGATACGCAGTATTTT